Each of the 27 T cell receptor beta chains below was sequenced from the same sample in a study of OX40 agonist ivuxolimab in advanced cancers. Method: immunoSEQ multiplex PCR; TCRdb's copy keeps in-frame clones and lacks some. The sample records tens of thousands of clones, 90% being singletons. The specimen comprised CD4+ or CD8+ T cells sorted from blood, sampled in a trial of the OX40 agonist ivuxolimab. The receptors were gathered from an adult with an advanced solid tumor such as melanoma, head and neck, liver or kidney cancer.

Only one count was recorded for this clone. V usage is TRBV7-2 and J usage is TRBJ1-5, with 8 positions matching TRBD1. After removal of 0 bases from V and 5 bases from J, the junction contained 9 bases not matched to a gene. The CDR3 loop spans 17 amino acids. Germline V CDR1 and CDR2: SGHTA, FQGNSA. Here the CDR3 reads CASSLAPQGARHQPQHF. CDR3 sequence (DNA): TGTGCCAGCAGCTTAGCACCGCAGGGGGCTCGACATCAGCCCCAGCATTTT.

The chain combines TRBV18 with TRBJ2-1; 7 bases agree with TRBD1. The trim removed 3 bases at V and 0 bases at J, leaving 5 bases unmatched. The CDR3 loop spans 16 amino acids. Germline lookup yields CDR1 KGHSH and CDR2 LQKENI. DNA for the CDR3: TGTGCCAGCTCACCGCTACAGGGGAGCTCCTACAATGAGCAGTTCTTC. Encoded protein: CASSPLQGSSYNEQFF.

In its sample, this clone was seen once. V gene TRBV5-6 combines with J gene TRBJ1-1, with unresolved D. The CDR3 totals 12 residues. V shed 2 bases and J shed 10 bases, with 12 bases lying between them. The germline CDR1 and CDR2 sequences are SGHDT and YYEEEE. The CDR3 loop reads CASSFARGGAFF. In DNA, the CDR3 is TGTGCCAGCAGCTTCGCGCGTGGAGGAGCTTTCTTT. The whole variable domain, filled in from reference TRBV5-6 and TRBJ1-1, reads DAGVTQSPTHLIKTRGQQVTLRCSPKSGHDTVSWYQQALGQGPQFIFQYYEEEERQRGNFPDRFSGHQFPNYSSELNVNALLLGDSALYLCASSFARGGAFFGQGTRLTVV.

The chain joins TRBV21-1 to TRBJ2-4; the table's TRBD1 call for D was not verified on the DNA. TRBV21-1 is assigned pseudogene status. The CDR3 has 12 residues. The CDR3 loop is CASTQAKNIQYF. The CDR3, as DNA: TGTGCCAGCACGCAGGCCAAAAACATTCAGTACTTC.

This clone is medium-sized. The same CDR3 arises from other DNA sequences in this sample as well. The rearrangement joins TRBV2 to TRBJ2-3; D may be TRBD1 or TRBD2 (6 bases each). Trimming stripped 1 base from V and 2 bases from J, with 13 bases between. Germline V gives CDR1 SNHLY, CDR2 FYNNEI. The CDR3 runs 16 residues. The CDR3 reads CASSEGSGANTDTQYF. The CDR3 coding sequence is TGTGCCAGCAGTGAAGGTTCGGGGGCTAACACAGATACGCAGTATTTT.

CDR3: CASSSDILYEQYF. The CDR3 nucleotides are TGTGCCAGCAGTTCGGACATCCTCTACGAGCAGTACTTC. The J gene is TRBJ2-7, the V gene TRBV6-5; possible D gene TRBD1, 5 bases. CDR1 and CDR2 from the germline V gene are MNHEY and SVGAGI. CDR3 length: 13 residues. V was trimmed by 4 bases and J by 3 bases, leaving 10 bases between them.

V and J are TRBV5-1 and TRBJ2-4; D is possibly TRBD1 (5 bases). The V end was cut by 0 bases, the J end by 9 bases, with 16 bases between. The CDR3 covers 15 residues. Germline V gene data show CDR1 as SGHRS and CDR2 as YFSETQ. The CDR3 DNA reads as TGCGCCAGCAGCTTGGGGGGCCAGAGCGACAGCATTCAGTACTTC. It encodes CASSLGGQSDSIQYF.

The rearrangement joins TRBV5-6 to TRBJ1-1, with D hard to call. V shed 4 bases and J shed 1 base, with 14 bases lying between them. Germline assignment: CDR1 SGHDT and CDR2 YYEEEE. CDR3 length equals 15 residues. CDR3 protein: CASSLVGSPNTEAFF. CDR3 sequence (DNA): TGTGCCAGCAGCCTGGTGGGTTCCCCGAACACTGAAGCTTTCTTT.

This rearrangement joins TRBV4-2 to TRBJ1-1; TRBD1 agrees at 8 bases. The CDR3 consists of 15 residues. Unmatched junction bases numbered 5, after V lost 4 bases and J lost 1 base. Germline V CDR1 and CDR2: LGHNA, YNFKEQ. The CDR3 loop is CASSPPDRENTEAFF. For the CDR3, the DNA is TGTGCCAGCAGCCCACCGGACAGGGAGAACACTGAAGCTTTCTTT.

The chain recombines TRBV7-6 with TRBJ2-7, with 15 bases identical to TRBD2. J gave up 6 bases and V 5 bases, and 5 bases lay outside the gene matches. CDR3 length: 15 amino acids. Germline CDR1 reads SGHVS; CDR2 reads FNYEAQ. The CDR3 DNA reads TGTGCCAGCAGCATCAGGACTAGCGGGGGGGGCGAGCAGTACTTC. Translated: CASSIRTSGGGEQYF.

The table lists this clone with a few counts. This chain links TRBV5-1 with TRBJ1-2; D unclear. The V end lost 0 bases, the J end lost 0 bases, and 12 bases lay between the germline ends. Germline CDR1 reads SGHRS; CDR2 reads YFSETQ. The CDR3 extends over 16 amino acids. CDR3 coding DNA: TGCGCCAGCAGCTTGGGCGGCAGGTCTGCTAACTATGGCTACACCTTC. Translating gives CASSLGGRSANYGYTF.

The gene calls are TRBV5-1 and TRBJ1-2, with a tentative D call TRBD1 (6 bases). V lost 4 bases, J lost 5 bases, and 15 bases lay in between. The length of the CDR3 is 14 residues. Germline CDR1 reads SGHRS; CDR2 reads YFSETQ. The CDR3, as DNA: TGCGCCAGCAGCCAGCGGGGGGGGCAGTATGGCTACACCTTC. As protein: CASSQRGGQYGYTF.

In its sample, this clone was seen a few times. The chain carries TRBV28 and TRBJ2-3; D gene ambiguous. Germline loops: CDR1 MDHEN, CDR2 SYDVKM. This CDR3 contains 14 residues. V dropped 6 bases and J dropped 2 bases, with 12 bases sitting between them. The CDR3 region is CASRVSRPTDTQYF. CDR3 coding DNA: TGTGCCAGCAGGGTTAGCAGACCCACAGATACGCAGTATTTT. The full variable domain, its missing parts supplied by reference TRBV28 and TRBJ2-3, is DVKVTQSSRYLVKRTGEKVFLECVQDMDHENMFWYRQDPGLGLRLIYFSYDVKMKEKGDIPEGYSVSREKKERFSLILESASTNQTSMYLCASRVSRPTDTQYFGPGTRLTVL.

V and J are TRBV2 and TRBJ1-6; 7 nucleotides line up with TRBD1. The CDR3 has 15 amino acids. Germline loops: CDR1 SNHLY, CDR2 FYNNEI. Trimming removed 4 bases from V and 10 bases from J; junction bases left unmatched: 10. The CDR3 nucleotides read TGTGCCAGCAGTGCACAGGGGCCCAGGGGATCACCCCTCCACTTT. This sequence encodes CASSAQGPRGSPLHF. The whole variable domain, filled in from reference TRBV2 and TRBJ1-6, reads EPEVTQTPSHQVTQMGQEVILRCVPISNHLYFYWYRQILGQKVEFLVSFYNNEISEKSEIFDDQFSVERPDGSNFTLKIRSTKLEDSAMYFCASSAQGPRGSPLHFGNGTRLTVT.

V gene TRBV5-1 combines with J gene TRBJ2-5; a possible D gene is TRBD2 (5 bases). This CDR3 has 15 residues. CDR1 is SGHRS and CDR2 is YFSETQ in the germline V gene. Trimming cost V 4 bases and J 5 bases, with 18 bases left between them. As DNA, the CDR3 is TGCGCCAGCAGCGCCCCGGGATTCGACGGGGAGACCCAGTACTTC. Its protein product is CASSAPGFDGETQYF.

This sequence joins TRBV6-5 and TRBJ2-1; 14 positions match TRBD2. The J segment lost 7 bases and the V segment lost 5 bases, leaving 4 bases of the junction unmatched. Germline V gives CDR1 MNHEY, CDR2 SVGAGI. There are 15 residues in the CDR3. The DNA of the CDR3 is TGTGCCAGCAGTGGACTAGCGGGGGGCTTAAATGAGCAGTTCTTC. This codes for CASSGLAGGLNEQFF.

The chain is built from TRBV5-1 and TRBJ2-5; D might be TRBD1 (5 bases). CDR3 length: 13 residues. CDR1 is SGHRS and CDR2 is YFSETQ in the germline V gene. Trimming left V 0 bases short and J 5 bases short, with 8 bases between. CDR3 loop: CASSLGQLETQYF. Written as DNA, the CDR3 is TGCGCCAGCAGCTTGGGACAGCTGGAGACCCAGTACTTC.

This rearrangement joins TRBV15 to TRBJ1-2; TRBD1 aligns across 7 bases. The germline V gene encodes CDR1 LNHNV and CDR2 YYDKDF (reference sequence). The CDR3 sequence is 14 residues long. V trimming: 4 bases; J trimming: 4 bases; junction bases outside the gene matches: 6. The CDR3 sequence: CATSTGDRAYGYTF. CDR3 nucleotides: TGTGCCACCAGCACGGGCGACAGGGCCTATGGCTACACCTTC.

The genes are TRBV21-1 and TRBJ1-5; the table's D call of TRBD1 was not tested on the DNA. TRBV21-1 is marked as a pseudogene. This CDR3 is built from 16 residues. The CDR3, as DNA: TGTGCCAGACAAAAACAGGGCCGGAATAGCAATCAGCCCCAGCATTTT. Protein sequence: CARQKQGRNSNQPQHF.

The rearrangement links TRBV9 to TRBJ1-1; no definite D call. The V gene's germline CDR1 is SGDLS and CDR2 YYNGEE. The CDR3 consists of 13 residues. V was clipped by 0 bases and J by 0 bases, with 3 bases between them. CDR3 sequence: CASSVEVNTEAFF. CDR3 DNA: TGTGCCAGCAGCGTAGAGGTGAACACTGAAGCTTTCTTT. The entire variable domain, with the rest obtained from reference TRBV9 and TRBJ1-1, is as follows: DSGVTQTPKHLITATGQRVTLRCSPRSGDLSVYWYQQSLDQGLQFLIQYYNGEERAKGNILERFSAQQFPDLHSELNLSSLELGDSALYFCASSVEVNTEAFFGQGTRLTVV.

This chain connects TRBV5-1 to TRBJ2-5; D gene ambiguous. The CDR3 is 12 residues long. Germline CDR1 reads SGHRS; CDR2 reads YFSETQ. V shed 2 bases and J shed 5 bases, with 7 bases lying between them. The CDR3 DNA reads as TGCGCCAGCAGCTTTCGGGCGGAGACCCAGTACTTC. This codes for CASSFRAETQYF. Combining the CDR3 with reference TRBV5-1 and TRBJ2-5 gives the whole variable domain KAGVTQTPRYLIKTRGQQVTLSCSPISGHRSVSWYQQTPGQGLQFLFEYFSETQRNKGNFPGRFSGRQFSNSRSEMNVSTLELGDSALYLCASSFRAETQYFGPGTRLLVL.

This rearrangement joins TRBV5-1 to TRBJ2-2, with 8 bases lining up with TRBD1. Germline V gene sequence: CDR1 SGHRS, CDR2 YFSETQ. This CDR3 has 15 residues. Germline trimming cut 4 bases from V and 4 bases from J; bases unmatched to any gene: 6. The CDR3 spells CASSHGQGGTGELFF. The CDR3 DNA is TGCGCCAGCAGCCATGGACAGGGAGGCACCGGGGAGCTGTTTTTT.

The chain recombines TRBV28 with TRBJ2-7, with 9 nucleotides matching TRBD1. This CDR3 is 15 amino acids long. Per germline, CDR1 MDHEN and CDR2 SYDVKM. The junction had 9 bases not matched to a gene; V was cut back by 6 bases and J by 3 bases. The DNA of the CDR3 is TGTGCCAGCAGGCCGCCCGGGACAGGGAACTACGAGCAGTACTTC. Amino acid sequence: CASRPPGTGNYEQYF.

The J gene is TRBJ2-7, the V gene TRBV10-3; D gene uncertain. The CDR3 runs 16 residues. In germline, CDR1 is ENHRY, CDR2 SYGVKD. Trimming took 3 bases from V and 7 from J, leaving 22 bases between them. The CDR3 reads CAISDPNVDSRREQYF. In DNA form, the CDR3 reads TGTGCCATCAGTGACCCTAACGTAGACTCCCGAAGGGAGCAGTACTTC.

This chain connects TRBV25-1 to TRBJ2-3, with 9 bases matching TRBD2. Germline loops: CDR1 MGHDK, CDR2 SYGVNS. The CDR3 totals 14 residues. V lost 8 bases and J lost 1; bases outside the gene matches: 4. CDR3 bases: TGTGCCAGCTCCCCTAGCGGGGGCACAGATACGCAGTATTTT. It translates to CASSPSGGTDTQYF.

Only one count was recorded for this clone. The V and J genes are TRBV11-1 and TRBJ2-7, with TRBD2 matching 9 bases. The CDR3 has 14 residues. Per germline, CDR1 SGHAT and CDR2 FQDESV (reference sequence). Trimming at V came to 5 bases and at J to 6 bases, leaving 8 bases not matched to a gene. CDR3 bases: TGTGCCAGCAGCCCCGGGACTAGCTTCGCCGAGCAGTACTTC. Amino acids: CASSPGTSFAEQYF.

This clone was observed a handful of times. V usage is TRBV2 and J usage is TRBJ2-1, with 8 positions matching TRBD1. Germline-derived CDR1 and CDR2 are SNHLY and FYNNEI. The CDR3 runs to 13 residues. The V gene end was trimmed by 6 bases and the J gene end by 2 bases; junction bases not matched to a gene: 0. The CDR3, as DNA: TGTGCCAGCAGGGACAGGGCCTACAATGAGCAGTTCTTC. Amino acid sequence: CASRDRAYNEQFF.